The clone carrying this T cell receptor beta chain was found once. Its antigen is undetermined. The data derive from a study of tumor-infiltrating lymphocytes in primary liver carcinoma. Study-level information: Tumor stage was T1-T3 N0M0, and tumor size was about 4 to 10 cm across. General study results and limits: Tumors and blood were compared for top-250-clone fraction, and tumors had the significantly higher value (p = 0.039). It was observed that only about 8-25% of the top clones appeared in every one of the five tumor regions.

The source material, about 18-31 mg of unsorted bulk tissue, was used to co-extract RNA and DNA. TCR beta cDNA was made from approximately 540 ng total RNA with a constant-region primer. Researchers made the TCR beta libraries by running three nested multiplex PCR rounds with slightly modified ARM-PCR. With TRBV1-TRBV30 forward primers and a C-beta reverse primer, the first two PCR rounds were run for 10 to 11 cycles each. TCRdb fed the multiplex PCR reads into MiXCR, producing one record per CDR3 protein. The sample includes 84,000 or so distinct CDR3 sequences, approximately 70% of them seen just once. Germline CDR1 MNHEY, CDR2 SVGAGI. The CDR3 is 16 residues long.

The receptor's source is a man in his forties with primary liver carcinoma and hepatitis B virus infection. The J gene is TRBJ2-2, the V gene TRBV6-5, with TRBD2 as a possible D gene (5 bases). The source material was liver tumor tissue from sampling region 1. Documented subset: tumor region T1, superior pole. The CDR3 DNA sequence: TGTGTCAGTAGTTCCTTGAGCGCGAGGACTACCGGGGAGCTGTTTTTT. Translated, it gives CVSSSLSARTTGELFF.